These 10 T cell receptor beta chains came from one sample sequenced in a study of identical twins. TCRdb independently ran MiXCR on the 5' RACE reads; one entry per CDR3 protein. The sample contains about 150,000 distinct CDR3 sequences, around 3.5% of which appear only once. The sample taken for sequencing was memory T cells sorted from blood. These receptors were taken from a man between 18 and 35 years old in good health.

The sample holds many counts of this clonotype. The chain carries TRBV12-3 or TRBV12-4 and TRBJ2-3; D is perhaps TRBD1 (5 bases). The CDR3 has 19 amino acids. Trimming cost V 1 base and J 0 bases, with 20 bases left between them. Written as DNA, the CDR3 is TGTGCCAGCAGTTTAGGCGCGACAGCTTTTCCCTCTAGCACAGATACGCAGTATTTT. This gives the protein CASSLGATAFPSSTDTQYF.

This clonotype has ten or more counts. This chain connects TRBV11-2 to TRBJ2-6; the D is unclear. V lost 5 bases and J 0 bases, leaving 17 bases between the germline ends. CDR3 length: 18 residues. Germline CDR1 is SGHAT and CDR2 is FQNNGV. In nucleotides, the CDR3 is TGTGCCAGCAGCCCATACAGATCCCCCTTCTCTGGGGCCAACGTCCTGACTTTC. It yields the protein CASSPYRSPFSGANVLTF. Full variable domain (outside the CDR3, taken from reference TRBV11-2 and TRBJ2-6): EAGVAQSPRYKIIEKRQSVAFWCNPISGHATLYWYQQILGQGPKLLIQFQNNGVVDDSQLPKDRFSAERLKGVDSTLKIQPAKLEDSAVYLCASSPYRSPFSGANVLTFGAGSRLTVL.

This clonotype came up many times. V and J are TRBV6-1 and TRBJ2-1; unclear D gene. CDR3 length: 14 amino acids. Germline loops: CDR1 MNHNS, CDR2 SASEGT. V gave up 0 bases and J gave up 0 bases, with 3 bases separating them. DNA of the CDR3: TGTGCCAGCAGTGAAGCTGCCTCCTACAATGAGCAGTTCTTC. Translating gives CASSEAASYNEQFF.

This clonotype was counted many times. This rearrangement joins TRBV15 to TRBJ2-3, with 10 positions matching TRBD2. The CDR3 is 16 amino acids. V was pared by 3 bases and J by 0 bases, with 3 bases of the junction left unmatched. Per the germline V gene, CDR1 is LNHNV and CDR2 is YYDKDF (reference sequence). CDR3 DNA sequence: TGTGCCACCAGCAGTAATAGCGGGAGGAGCACAGATACGCAGTATTTT. Its translation: CATSSNSGRSTDTQYF.

This clonotype was seen at least ten times. This chain uses TRBV11-2 with TRBJ2-5; D may be TRBD1 (6 bases). The CDR3 sequence is 16 residues long. Between the trimmed V and J ends, which lost 4 bases and 6 bases, there was a span of 21 bases. The germline gives CDR1 SGHAT, CDR2 FQNNGV. In DNA form, the CDR3 reads TGTGCCAGCAGCTCCCAAGGAACAGGGTTTGCACAGACCCAGTACTTC. Protein product: CASSSQGTGFAQTQYF.

There are many counts of this clonotype. This chain uses TRBV20-1 with TRBJ1-2; tentatively, D is TRBD1 (5 bases). The CDR3 contains 13 residues. Trimming left V 0 bases short and J 6 bases short, with 11 bases between. Germline V gene data show CDR1 as DFQATT and CDR2 as SNEGSKA (reference sequence). CDR3 in amino acids: CSAREGTSNGYTF. DNA for the CDR3: TGCAGTGCTAGAGAGGGGACGTCCAATGGCTACACCTTC.

Many counts were recorded for this clonotype. The V call is TRBV20-1, the J call TRBJ2-3, with TRBD2 matching 12 bases. This CDR3 spans 16 amino acids. Germline-derived CDR1 and CDR2 are DFQATT and SNEGSKA (reference sequence). The J segment lost 4 bases and the V segment lost 6 bases, leaving 11 bases of the junction unmatched. The CDR3 spells CSALQRLAGDADTQYF. The CDR3 DNA sequence: TGCAGTGCCCTCCAGAGACTAGCGGGAGATGCAGATACGCAGTATTTT.

This clonotype was found many times. The J gene is TRBJ1-2, the V gene TRBV29-1; D is possibly TRBD1 (5 bases). The CDR3 totals 14 residues. V lost 3 bases and J 4 bases, leaving 15 bases between the germline ends. Germline CDR1 reads SQVTM; CDR2 reads ANQGSEA. Written as DNA, the CDR3 is TGCAGCGTTGACGCGCAGGGCGTTATCTATGGCTACACCTTC. Translation: CSVDAQGVIYGYTF.

This clonotype came up many times. The chain uses TRBV4-1 and TRBJ2-1, with 11 positions matching TRBD1. Germline CDR1 MGHRA, CDR2 YSYEKL. The CDR3 runs to 16 residues. J lost 9 bases, V lost 6 bases, and 13 bases had no gene match. The CDR3 loop is CASSQHAGTGGIEQFF. The DNA for the CDR3 is TGCGCCAGCAGTCAGCATGCCGGGACAGGGGGGATTGAGCAGTTCTTC.

V is TRBV30 and J is TRBJ2-3, with D possibly TRBD2 on 6 matching bases. V lost 2 bases and J 6 bases, leaving 18 bases between the germline ends. The CDR3 has 15 amino acids. Germline CDR1 and CDR2: GTSNPN and SVGIG (reference sequence). In DNA form, the CDR3 reads TGTGCCTGGAGTCTAACGGGCTTTGGGAGGGATACGCAGTATTTT. Its translation: CAWSLTGFGRDTQYF.